These 27 T cell receptor beta chains were all obtained from the same sample, sequenced in a study of T cell responses to AZD1222 COVID-19 vaccine. The data were produced by immunoSEQ multiplex PCR, yet TCRdb's version contains in-frame clones alone and is incomplete. This table has under 200,000 clones, about 92% appearing once. The source was peripheral blood, collected on day 0 of MenACWY control vaccination. These receptors were collected from an adult in good health.

This chain uses TRBV10-2 with TRBJ2-2; 13 positions match TRBD2. Germline trimming cut 10 bases from V and 4 bases from J; bases unmatched to any gene: 3. The length of the CDR3 is 14 residues. CDR1 WSHSY and CDR2 SAAADI come from the germline V gene. The DNA of the CDR3 is TGCGCCACGACTAGCGGGAGGAGCACCGGGGAGCTGTTTTTT. The encoded protein is CATTSGRSTGELFF.

The chain recombines TRBV11-3 with TRBJ2-7, with D perhaps matching TRBD1 (5 bases). Germline CDR1 reads SGHNT; CDR2 reads YENEEA. The CDR3 runs to 14 residues. Trimming cost V 3 bases and J 9 bases, with 18 bases left between them. The CDR3 DNA reads TGTGCCAGCAGCTTCGCCCCAGGGTCGGTAGGGCAGTACTTC. Protein: CASSFAPGSVGQYF.

The genes are TRBV28 and TRBJ2-5; D is uncertain. The germline V and J ends were trimmed by 0 bases and 4 bases, with 9 bases remaining between them. This CDR3 has 14 amino acids. The germline gives CDR1 MDHEN, CDR2 SYDVKM. The CDR3 protein is CASSLWAVGETQYF. The CDR3 region has the DNA TGTGCCAGCAGTTTATGGGCAGTAGGAGAGACCCAGTACTTC.

The chain has TRBV7-9 and TRBJ1-2; 7 nucleotides match TRBD1. The CDR3 runs to 17 residues. The V and J ends lost 0 bases and 5 bases, in that order; junction bases with no gene match: 12. The germline gives CDR1 SEHNR, CDR2 FQNEAQ (reference sequence). The CDR3 coding sequence is TGTGCCAGCAGCTTAGCGTTGTCCCCAGGACAGGCGTATGGCTACACCTTC. Its protein is CASSLALSPGQAYGYTF. The variable domain in full, completed from reference TRBV7-9 and TRBJ1-2, reads DTGVSQNPRHKITKRGQNVTFRCDPISEHNRLYWYRQTLGQGPEFLTYFQNEAQLEKSRLLSDRFSAERPKGSFSTLEIQRTEQGDSAMYLCASSLALSPGQAYGYTFGSGTRLTVV.

The gene calls are TRBV9 and TRBJ2-3, with D tentatively TRBD1 (6 bases). Trimming stripped 3 bases from V and 0 bases from J, with 17 bases between. CDR3 length: 17 amino acids. The germline CDR1 and CDR2 sequences are SGDLS and YYNGEE. CDR3 sequence (DNA): TGTGCCAGCAGCGAGAGGGACCCGGGACAAAGCACAGATACGCAGTATTTT. Translation gives CASSERDPGQSTDTQYF.

The V and J genes are TRBV6-5 and TRBJ1-2; the match to TRBD1 covers 8 bases. Germline values: CDR1 MNHEY, CDR2 SVGAGI. Trimming at V came to 8 bases and at J to 0 bases, leaving 8 bases not matched to a gene. This CDR3 contains 15 residues. The CDR3 is CASCATGEANYGYTF. The CDR3 nucleotides read TGTGCCAGCTGCGCGACAGGGGAGGCTAACTATGGCTACACCTTC.

The chain couples TRBV7-9 to TRBJ2-5; TRBD2 matches at 9 bases. Germline V lookup: CDR1 SEHNR, CDR2 FQNEAQ (reference sequence). This CDR3 is built from 18 residues. V shed 7 bases and J 7 bases; nucleotides not matched to a gene: 22. The CDR3 DNA reads as TGTGCCAGCACCCCTCGGAAAGCGGGAGGCCCACACCTGGCGACCCAGTACTTC. Translation: CASTPRKAGGPHLATQYF.

This rearrangement joins TRBV7-8 to TRBJ2-3; TRBD2 matches 7 bases. The junction had 14 bases not matched to a gene; V was cut back by 9 bases and J by 2 bases. This CDR3 contains 16 residues. In germline, CDR1 is SGHVS, CDR2 FQNEAQ. This CDR3 is CASLNQLAGPTDTQYF. For the CDR3, the DNA is TGTGCCAGTCTCAATCAATTAGCGGGTCCCACAGATACGCAGTATTTT.

The table lists this clone with a few counts. The chain has TRBV7-3 and TRBJ2-7; tentative D call: TRBD1 (6 bases). The CDR3 is made up of 20 amino acids. Germline lookup yields CDR1 SGHTA and CDR2 FQGTGA. V was shortened by 2 bases and J by 3 bases, with 29 bases between the two germline ends. The CDR3 is CASSLPKGGGPTSLLYEQYF. DNA of the CDR3: TGTGCCAGCAGCTTACCCAAAGGGGGTGGACCGACCTCGTTACTCTACGAGCAGTACTTC.

The rearrangement links TRBV3-1 (or the pseudogene TRBV3-2) to TRBJ1-2; D not resolved. Trimming took 3 bases from V and 8 from J, leaving 16 bases between them. Germline loops: CDR1 LGHDT, CDR2 YNNKEL (reference sequence). This CDR3 contains 14 residues. CDR3 protein: CASSQDQALGGYTF. In DNA, the CDR3 is TGTGCCAGCAGCCAGGACCAGGCTTTGGGCGGCTACACCTTC.

The genes are TRBV2 and TRBJ1-1, with a weak D call TRBD1 (5 bases). Germline loops: CDR1 SNHLY, CDR2 FYNNEI. The CDR3 loop spans 14 amino acids. The V gene lost 5 bases and the J gene lost 2 bases, with 12 bases spanning the gap. CDR3 region: CASSQGRLNTEAFF. The DNA for the CDR3 is TGTGCCAGCAGTCAGGGACGGCTTAACACTGAAGCTTTCTTT.

As to this clone: Different DNA sequences within this sample yield the same CDR3. The chain carries TRBV7-8 and TRBJ2-7; the D is unclear. The CDR3 runs to 14 residues. Trimming removed 1 base from V and 0 bases from J, with 7 bases in between. Germline-derived CDR1 and CDR2 are SGHVS and FQNEAQ. CDR3 amino acids: CASSLVVSSYEQYF. The CDR3 DNA is TGTGCCAGCAGCTTAGTTGTGAGCTCCTACGAGCAGTACTTC.

The chain couples TRBV19 to TRBJ2-7; TRBD1 matches at 8 bases. J lost 3 bases, V lost 6 bases, and 4 bases had no gene match. The CDR3 sequence is 13 residues long. In germline, CDR1 is LNHDA, CDR2 SQIVND (reference sequence). The CDR3 DNA reads TGTGCCAGTAGCAGACAGGGGATCTACGAGCAGTACTTC. Translation gives CASSRQGIYEQYF.

This clone was seen a few times. V and J are TRBV4-3 and TRBJ1-5; D unresolved. CDR3 length equals 16 residues. The germline V gene has CDR1 LGHNA and CDR2 YSLEER. V was shortened by 0 bases and J by 2 bases, with 11 bases between the two germline ends. As DNA, the CDR3 is TGCGCCAGCAGCCAAGATTTTGGGTGGGGCAATCAGCCCCAGCATTTT. Translated: CASSQDFGWGNQPQHF.

The chain couples TRBV30 to TRBJ1-1; D not resolved. Trimming pared 3 bases from V and 8 bases from J, leaving 10 bases between. Germline CDR1 GTSNPN, CDR2 SVGIG (reference sequence). There are 11 residues in the CDR3. CDR3 sequence reads: CAWRDAGEAFF. The CDR3 coding sequence is TGTGCCTGGAGGGACGCGGGGGAAGCTTTCTTT.

The CDR3 loop is CASSRGTSGEQYF. The CDR3 DNA sequence: TGTGCCAGCAGCCGTGGGACTAGCGGGGAGCAGTACTTC. The rearrangement uses TRBV11-2 and TRBJ2-7, with TRBD2 matching over 12 bases. The CDR3 totals 13 residues. Germline-derived CDR1 and CDR2 are SGHAT and FQNNGV. After removal of 5 bases from V and 7 bases from J, the junction contained 3 bases not matched to a gene.

The chain combines TRBV5-4 with TRBJ1-1; D is ambiguous. Trimming cost V 0 bases and J 4 bases, with 1 base left between them. The CDR3 length is 11 residues. Germline assignment: CDR1 SGHNT and CDR2 YYREEE (reference sequence). DNA for the CDR3: TGTGCCAGCAGCTTGGGCACTGAAGCTTTCTTT. It is translated as CASSLGTEAFF.

The chain combines TRBV6-1 with TRBJ1-3; D is unclear. Germline V CDR1 and CDR2: MNHNS, SASEGT. CDR3 length: 15 amino acids. V gave up 2 bases and J gave up 2 bases, with 10 bases separating them. The CDR3 coding sequence is TGTGCCAGCAGTGAACATAGGGCGACTGGAAACACCATATATTTT. Residues: CASSEHRATGNTIYF.

The chain joins TRBV7-9 to TRBJ1-2; D remains unclear. Germline-derived CDR1 and CDR2 are SEHNR and FQNEAQ (reference sequence). Trimming shortened V by 8 bases and J by 4 bases, and 11 bases separated the two germline ends. CDR3 length: 12 residues. CDR3 DNA sequence: TGTGCCAGCGGAAGGACGGTCTATGGCTACACCTTC. Translation: CASGRTVYGYTF.

The rearrangement uses TRBV27 and TRBJ1-2; 9 bases are shared with TRBD1. V lost 5 bases, J lost 4 bases, and 17 bases stayed unmatched. Looked up from germline, CDR1 is MNHEY and CDR2 is SMNVEV (reference sequence). The CDR3 is made up of 18 amino acids. CDR3 DNA: TGTGCCAGCAGTCCTCTCCCGGGACAGGGCCGCAATTTCTATGGCTACACCTTC. Protein product: CASSPLPGQGRNFYGYTF.

This sequence joins TRBV5-8 and TRBJ2-5, with D perhaps given as TRBD1 or TRBD2 (5 bases each). This CDR3 region has 15 residues. From germline, CDR1 is SGHTS and CDR2 YDEGEE. Trimming removed 0 bases at V and 4 bases at J, with 13 bases between. CDR3 loop: CASSLGSSGRETQYF. CDR3 sequence (DNA): TGTGCCAGCAGCTTGGGATCCTCAGGGAGAGAGACCCAGTACTTC.

This clone was recorded only once. The chain combines TRBV29-1 with TRBJ1-1; 7 nucleotides match TRBD1. V lost 4 bases to trimming and J lost 6 bases; unmatched junction nucleotides: 11. This CDR3 spans 14 amino acids. CDR1 and CDR2 (germline): SQVTM, ANQGSEA. The CDR3 DNA reads as TGCAGCGTTGGGGTGGCAGGGGGGAGCGCTGAAGCTTTCTTT. Translated, it gives CSVGVAGGSAEAFF.

The gene calls are TRBV7-8 and TRBJ1-6, with TRBD1 matching over 7 bases. V lost 5 bases, J lost 14 bases, and 12 bases stayed unmatched. Germline V gene sequence: CDR1 SGHVS, CDR2 FQNEAQ. CDR3 size: 14 residues. CDR3 protein: CASSPIRGQASLHF. CDR3 nucleotides: TGTGCCAGCAGCCCGATTAGGGGGCAGGCATCCCTCCACTTT. The full variable domain, its missing parts supplied by reference TRBV7-8 and TRBJ1-6, is GAGVSQSPRYKVAKRGQDVALRCDPISGHVSLFWYQQALGQGPEFLTYFQNEAQLDKSGLPSDRFFAERPEGSVSTLKIQRTQQEDSAVYLCASSPIRGQASLHFGNGTRLTVT.

CDR3 loop: CASSFELAGDEQFF. CDR3 coding DNA: TGTGCCAGCAGCTTTGAACTAGCGGGAGATGAGCAGTTCTTC. The chain carries TRBV7-9 and TRBJ2-1; TRBD2 matches 11 bases. Germline trimming cut 3 bases from V and 8 bases from J; bases unmatched to any gene: 3. This CDR3 has 14 residues. Germline assignment: CDR1 SEHNR and CDR2 FQNEAQ (reference sequence).

As regards this clone: Other DNA sequences within the sample encode an identical CDR3. The chain links TRBV19 to TRBJ1-1; D might be TRBD1 (5 bases). The CDR3 is 14 amino acids. The V and J ends lost 3 bases and 3 bases respectively, with 11 bases between them. Germline V lookup: CDR1 LNHDA, CDR2 SQIVND (reference sequence). In DNA, the CDR3 is TGTGCCAGTAGTATCCCAGGGAAGGACACTGAAGCTTTCTTT. This codes for CASSIPGKDTEAFF.

The CDR3 DNA follows: TGTGCCAGCAGCCCGGACGTTGATACGCAGTATTTT. Translation: CASSPDVDTQYF. V usage is TRBV11-2 and J usage is TRBJ2-3; D gene unclear. Trimming stripped 5 bases from V and 6 bases from J, with 9 bases between. The CDR3 is made up of 12 amino acids. In germline, CDR1 is SGHAT, CDR2 FQNNGV.

The chain employs TRBV4-1 and TRBJ1-4; 10 nucleotides match TRBD1. Germline V CDR1 and CDR2: MGHRA, YSYEKL. Trimming removed 4 bases from V and 8 bases from J; junction bases left unmatched: 7. CDR3 length: 15 residues. This chain's CDR3 is CASSLRTGGREKLFF. The CDR3 nucleotides read TGCGCCAGCAGCCTACGGACAGGGGGTAGGGAAAAACTGTTTTTT.